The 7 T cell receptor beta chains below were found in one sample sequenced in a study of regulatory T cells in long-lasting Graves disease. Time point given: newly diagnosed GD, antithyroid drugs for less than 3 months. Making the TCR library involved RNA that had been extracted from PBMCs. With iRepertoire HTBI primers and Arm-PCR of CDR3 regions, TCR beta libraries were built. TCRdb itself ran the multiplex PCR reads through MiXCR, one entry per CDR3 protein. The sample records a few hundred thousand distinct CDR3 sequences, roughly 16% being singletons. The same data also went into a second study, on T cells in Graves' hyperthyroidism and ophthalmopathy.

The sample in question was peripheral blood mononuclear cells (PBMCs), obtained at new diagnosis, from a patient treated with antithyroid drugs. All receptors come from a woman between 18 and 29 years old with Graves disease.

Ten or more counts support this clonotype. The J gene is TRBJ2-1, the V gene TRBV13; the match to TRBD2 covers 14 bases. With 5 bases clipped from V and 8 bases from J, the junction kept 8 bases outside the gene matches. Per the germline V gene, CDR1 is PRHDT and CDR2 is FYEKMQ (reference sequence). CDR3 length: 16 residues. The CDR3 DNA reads TGTGCCAGCAGCGACGCCGGGACTAGCGGGGGACATGAGCAGTTCTTC. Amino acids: CASSDAGTSGGHEQFF.

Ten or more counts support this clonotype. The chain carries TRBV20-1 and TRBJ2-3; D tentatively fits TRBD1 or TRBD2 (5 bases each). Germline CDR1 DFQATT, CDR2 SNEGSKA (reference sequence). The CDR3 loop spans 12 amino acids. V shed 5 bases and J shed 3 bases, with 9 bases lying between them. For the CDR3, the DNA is TGCAGTGCTCGGGGCAAAACAGATACGCAGTATTTT. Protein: CSARGKTDTQYF.

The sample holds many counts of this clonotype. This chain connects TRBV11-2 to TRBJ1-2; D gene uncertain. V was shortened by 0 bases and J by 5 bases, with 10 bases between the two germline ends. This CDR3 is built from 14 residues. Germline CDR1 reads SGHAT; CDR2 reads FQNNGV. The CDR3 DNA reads TGTGCCAGCAGCTTAGAGGCGGCGGGTTATGGCTACACCTTC. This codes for CASSLEAAGYGYTF.

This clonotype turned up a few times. CDR3 bases: TGTGCCAGCAGCATAGGGACTAGCGGGGGGGCCTACGAGCAGTACTTC. Translating it yields CASSIGTSGGAYEQYF. The V gene is TRBV9, the J gene TRBJ2-7; TRBD2 agrees at 16 bases. V shed 4 bases, J shed 2 bases, and the junction held 3 bases outside the gene matches. Germline CDR1 and CDR2: SGDLS and YYNGEE. The CDR3 loop spans 16 amino acids.

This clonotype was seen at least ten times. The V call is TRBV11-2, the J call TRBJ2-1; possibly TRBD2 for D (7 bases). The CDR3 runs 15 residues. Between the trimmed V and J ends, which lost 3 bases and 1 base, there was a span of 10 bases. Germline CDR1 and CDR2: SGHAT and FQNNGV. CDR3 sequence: CASSFRGASYNEQFF. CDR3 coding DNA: TGTGCCAGCAGCTTCCGGGGGGCATCCTACAATGAGCAGTTCTTC.

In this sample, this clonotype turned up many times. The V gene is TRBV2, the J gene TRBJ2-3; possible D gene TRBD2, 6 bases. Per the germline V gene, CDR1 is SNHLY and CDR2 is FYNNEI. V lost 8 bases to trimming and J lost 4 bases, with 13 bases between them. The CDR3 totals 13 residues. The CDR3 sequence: CASGSGVADTQYF. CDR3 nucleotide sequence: TGTGCCAGCGGGTCGGGGGTTGCAGATACGCAGTATTTT. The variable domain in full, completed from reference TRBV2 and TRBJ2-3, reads EPEVTQTPSHQVTQMGQEVILRCVPISNHLYFYWYRQILGQKVEFLVSFYNNEISEKSEIFDDQFSVERPDGSNFTLKIRSTKLEDSAMYFCASGSGVADTQYFGPGTRLTVL.

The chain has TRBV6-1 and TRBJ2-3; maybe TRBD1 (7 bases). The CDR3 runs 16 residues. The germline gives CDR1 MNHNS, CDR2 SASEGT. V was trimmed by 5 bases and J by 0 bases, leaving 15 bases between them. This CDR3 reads CASSPRRGTSTDTQYF. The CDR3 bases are TGTGCCAGCAGTCCCCGCAGGGGGACTAGCACAGATACGCAGTATTTT.